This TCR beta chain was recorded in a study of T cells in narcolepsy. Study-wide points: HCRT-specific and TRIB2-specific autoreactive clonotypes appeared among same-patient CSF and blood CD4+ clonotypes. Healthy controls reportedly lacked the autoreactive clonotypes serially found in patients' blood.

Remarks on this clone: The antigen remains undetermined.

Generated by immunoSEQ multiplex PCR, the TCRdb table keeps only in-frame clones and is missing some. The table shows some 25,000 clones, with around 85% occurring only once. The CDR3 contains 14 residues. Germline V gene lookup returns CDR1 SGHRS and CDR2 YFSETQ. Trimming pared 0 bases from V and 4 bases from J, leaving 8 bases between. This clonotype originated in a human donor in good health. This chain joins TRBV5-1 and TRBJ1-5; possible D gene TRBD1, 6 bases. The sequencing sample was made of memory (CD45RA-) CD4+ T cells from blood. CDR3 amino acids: CASSLEGGNQPQHF. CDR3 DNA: TGCGCCAGCAGCTTGGAAGGGGGGAATCAGCCCCAGCATTTT.